This entry concerns a single TCR beta chain. Antigen: not known. The sample is drawn from a study of identical twins. TCRdb re-analysed the 5' RACE reads in MiXCR, keeping a single row per CDR3 protein. This sample carries more than 1.5 million distinct CDR3 sequences, about 31% of them seen once, and the ten largest clones take roughly 0.3%. Whole-study results and caveats: Zero-insertion results could be subject to partial confounding by invariant MAIT and iNKT cells. Alpha sequences out of frame and shared by twins had excess low generation probability. Whereas memory repertoires showed no such difference, abundant cord blood beta clonotypes carried fewer insertions.

Donors were all healthy Caucasians. This sequence was found in a newborn girl in good health. The sequenced sample was cord blood.

The CDR3 region is CASSPEWTGSEKLFF. CDR3 nucleotide sequence: TGTGCCAGCAGCCCCGAGTGGACAGGGAGCGAAAAACTGTTTTTT. V usage is TRBV5-5 and J usage is TRBJ1-4, with 8 bases matching TRBD1. This CDR3 is built from 15 residues. Germline CDR1 and CDR2: SGHKS and YYEKEE (reference sequence). V was pared by 4 bases and J by 8 bases, with 10 bases of the junction left unmatched.